This T cell receptor (beta chain) stems from a study of shared clonotypes between healthy human individuals. Study overall: The composition of the donors was two women and a few men aged 18 to 49. Per-donor plates numbered three CD4 naive, three CD4 memory, two CD8 naive and one CD8 memory.

Profiled with immunoSEQ multiplex PCR; TCRdb holds only in-frame clones, not every one. The table lists around 560,000 clones, approximately 95% of them singletons, with 0.11% in the top ten. As concerns this clone: The antigen remains unidentified.

CD45RO-negative CD8 cells positively selected for CCR7 made up the naive population, which excluded terminally differentiated effector memory CD45RA+ cells. This CDR3 has 15 residues. V was clipped by 3 bases and J by 8 bases; unmatched bases: 10. Germline CDR1 and CDR2: SGDLS and YYNGEE. Study results and limitations: Sorted-subset samples were not fully sequenced, rarefaction indicated.

The rearrangement links TRBV9 to TRBJ2-1; 8 bases are shared with TRBD2. The source of this sequence is a woman aged 25-40 years in good health. Sample: naive CD8+ T cells sorted from blood. The DNA for the CDR3 is TGTGCCAGCAGCGCAGGGAGCGGGAGTGGTTATGAGCAGTTCTTC. This codes for CASSAGSGSGYEQFF.